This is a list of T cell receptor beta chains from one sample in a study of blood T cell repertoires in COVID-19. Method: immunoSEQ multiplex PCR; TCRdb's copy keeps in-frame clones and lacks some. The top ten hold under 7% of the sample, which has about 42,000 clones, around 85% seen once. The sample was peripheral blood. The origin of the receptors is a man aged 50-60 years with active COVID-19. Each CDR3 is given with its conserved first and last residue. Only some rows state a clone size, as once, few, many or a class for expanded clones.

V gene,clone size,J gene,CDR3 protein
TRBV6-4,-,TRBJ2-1,CASSDGLAGVGEQFF
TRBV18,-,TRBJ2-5,CASGSTPAETQYF
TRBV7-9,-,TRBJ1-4,CASSLGWAPATNEKLFF
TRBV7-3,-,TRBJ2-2,CASSLALNTGELFF
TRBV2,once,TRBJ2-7,CASSAGASEQYF
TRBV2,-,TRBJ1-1,CASSDRTGRNTEAFF
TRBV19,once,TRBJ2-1,CASNGLVMNEQFF
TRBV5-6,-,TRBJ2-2,CASSFPGGTGELFF
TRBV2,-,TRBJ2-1,CASSPLVSGNEQFF
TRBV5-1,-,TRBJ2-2,CASSLVGTGGELFF
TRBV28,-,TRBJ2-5,CASSATGTSSSSQYF
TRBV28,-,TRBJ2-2,CASSLGRRQGQVANTGELFF
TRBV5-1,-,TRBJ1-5,CASSIGQGMNQPQHF
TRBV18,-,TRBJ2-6,CASSPLGQFNSGANVLTF
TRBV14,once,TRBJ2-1,CASSHFPNEQFF
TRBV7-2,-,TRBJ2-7,CASSNARGPSYEQYF
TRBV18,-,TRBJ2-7,CASSQQGREQYF
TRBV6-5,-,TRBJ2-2,CASKGQFTGELFF
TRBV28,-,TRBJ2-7,CASSTPGTGRGQRQYF
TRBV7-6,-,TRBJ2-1,CASSLPPISGDYNEQFF
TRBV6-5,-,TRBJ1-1,CASSYSGVRAFF
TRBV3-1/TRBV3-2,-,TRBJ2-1,CASSISGLAVAPSSYNEQFF
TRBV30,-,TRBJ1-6,CAWSQEAPLHF
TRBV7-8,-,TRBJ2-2,CASSAIRQTATNTGELFF
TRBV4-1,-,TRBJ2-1,CASSPHRGTSGNEQFF
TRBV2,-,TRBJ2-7,CASRGGRDRTFVGQYF
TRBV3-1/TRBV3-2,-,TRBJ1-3,CASSQERGIGNTIYF
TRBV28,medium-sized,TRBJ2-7,CASSNRGEQYF
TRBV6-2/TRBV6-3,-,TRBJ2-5,CASSYSSSRNQETQYF
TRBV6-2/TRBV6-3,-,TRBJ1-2,CASSFDGNYGYTF
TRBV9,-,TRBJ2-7,CASSVGERSEQYF
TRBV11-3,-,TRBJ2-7,CASSLPGQPYEQYF
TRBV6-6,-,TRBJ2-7,CASSLGQGLGEQYF
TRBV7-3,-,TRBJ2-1,CASSAQAGEQFF
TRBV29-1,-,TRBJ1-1,CSVVRRGQGGTEAFF
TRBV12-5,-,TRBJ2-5,CASGHGGGGETQYF
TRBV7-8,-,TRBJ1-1,CASSLAPRETFTEAFF
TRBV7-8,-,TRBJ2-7,CASSQPDRSSYEQYF
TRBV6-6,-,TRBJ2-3,CASSSTGLLTDTQYF
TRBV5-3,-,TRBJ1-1,CARSLGDRLGSLLMNTEAFF
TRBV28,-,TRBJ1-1,CASRADTEAFF
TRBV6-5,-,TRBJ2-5,CASSYSTSEETQYF
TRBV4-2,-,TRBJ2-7,CASSHGQGADYEQYF
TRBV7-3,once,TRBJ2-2,CASSLVGAVGELFF
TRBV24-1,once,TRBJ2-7,CATSDPTSDRAEQYF
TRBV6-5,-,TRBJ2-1,CASSPGLARNEQFF
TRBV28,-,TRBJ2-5,CASSLRRGRETQYF
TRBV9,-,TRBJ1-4,CASSGEEGEKLFF
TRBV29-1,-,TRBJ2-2,CSVSYLDSNTGELFF
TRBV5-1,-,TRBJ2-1,CASSSDYSGTQFF
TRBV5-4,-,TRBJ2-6,CASSVPGSGANVLTF
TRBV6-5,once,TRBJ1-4,CASSYSGSATNEKLFF
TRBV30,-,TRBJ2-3,CAWSEARGTQYF
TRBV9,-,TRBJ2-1,CASSVGRNSYNEQFF
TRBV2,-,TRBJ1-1,CASTYSYTEAFF
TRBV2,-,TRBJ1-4,CASSEQAVVATNEKLFF
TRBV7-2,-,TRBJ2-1,CASRQTTGSAGEQFF